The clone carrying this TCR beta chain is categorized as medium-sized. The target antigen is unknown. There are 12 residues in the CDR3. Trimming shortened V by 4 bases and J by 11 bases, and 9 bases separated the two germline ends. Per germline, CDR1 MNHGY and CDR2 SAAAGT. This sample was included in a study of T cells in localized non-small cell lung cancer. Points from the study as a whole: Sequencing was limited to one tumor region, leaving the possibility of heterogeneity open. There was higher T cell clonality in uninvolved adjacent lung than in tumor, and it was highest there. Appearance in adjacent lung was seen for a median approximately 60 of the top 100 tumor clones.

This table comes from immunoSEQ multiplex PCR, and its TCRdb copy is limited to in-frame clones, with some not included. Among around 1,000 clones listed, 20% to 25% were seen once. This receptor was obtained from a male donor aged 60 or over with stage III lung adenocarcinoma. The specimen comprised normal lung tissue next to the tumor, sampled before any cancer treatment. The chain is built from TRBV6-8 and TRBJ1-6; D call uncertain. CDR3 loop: CASSWGTAPLHF. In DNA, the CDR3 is TGTGCCAGCAGTTGGGGAACGGCACCCCTCCACTTT.